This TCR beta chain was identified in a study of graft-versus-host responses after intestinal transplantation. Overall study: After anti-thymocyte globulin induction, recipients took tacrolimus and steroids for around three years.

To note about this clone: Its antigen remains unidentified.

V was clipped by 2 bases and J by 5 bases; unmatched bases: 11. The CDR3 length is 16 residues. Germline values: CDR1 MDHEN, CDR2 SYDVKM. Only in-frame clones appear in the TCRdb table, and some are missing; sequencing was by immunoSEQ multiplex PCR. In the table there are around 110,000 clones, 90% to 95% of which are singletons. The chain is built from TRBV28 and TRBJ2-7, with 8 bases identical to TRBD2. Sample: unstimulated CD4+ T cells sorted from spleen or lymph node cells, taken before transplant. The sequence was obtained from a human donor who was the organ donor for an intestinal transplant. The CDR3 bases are TGTGCCAGCAGTTTAGACCCGGGGACTAGGGGTCACGAGCAGTACTTC. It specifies CASSLDPGTRGHEQYF.